This T cell receptor beta chain was identified in a study of blood T cell repertoires in COVID-19 (dated by TCRdb to 2020 to 2021). Regarding the research as a whole: The collaborator samples originated in the United States, Italy and Spain and spanned the acute and convalescent phases of COVID-19. The prospective study material was composed of cDNA or gDNA derived from T cells, B-cell-depleted T cells, or PBMCs. Deeply sampled blood TCRbeta repertoires from subjects exposed to, actively infected with, or recovered from COVID-19 were included in the dataset. The repertoires were released in a freely available public database meant as a resource for research on the immune response to SARS-CoV-2. The samples were drawn from the first 160 participants of the ongoing ImmuneRACE study and from 950 to 1,500 subjects provided by 6 global collaborators. Nearly every sample came with metadata listing a de-identified subject ID, COVID-19 status, age in years and sex. Where HLA class I and class II types were available, the types were taken from metadata supplied by the sample provider, not from assay-based typing. The paper as a whole reports these results and caveats: The amount of clinical and demographic metadata varied by source and participant and was provided uncurated.

A word on this clone: The clone's antigen remains unknown. Base qualities are not provided; no much larger clone lies one nucleotide away.

TCRbeta CDR3 regions were amplified from genomic DNA by means of the immunoSEQ Assay, a bias-controlled multiplex PCR. The paper's data handling went like this. Within the assay, amplification of reference gene primers was used to estimate how many nucleated cells each sample contained. To quantify the absolute abundance of each unique TCRbeta CDR3 rearrangement, sequence reads were collapsed and filtered. For each sample, productive Simpson clonality was calculated by taking the square root of Simpson's diversity index across productive rearrangements. What TCRdb holds here is the immuneACCESS table cut down to in-frame rearrangements. Part of the clones is not present; checked against another copy, under half of the missing clones reflect an unresolved V gene, and the others are unexplained. The V and J calls and clone size were taken over from that table, and D and trimming were inferred from the DNA. Here the sample has approximately 500,000 clones; 80% to 90% occur a single time. The ten biggest clones cover 0.9% of the sample.

Trimming removed 1 base from V and 13 bases from J; the gene matches leave 10 bases unexplained. The CDR3 runs 14 residues from the cysteine to the phenylalanine. Just the 42-base CDR3 DNA is kept, in frame starting at base 1. For CDR1 and CDR2, the germline V gene lists KGHSH and LQKENI. One collaborating source in Seattle enrolled patients during active infection and followed them longitudinally through the course of disease. Collaborating institutions collected whole blood in K2EDTA tubes following their own protocols. For TCRbeta analysis, collaborator samples were shipped as frozen whole blood, as isolated PBMCs, or as DNA extracted from either sample type.

Sequencing was carried out using peripheral blood. This sequence uses TRBV18 and TRBJ2-1; TRBD2 agrees with 7 junctional bases. This sequence was found in a man younger than 35 with COVID-19, enrolled during active disease. The DNA sequence is as follows: TGTGCCAGCTCACCACGGGGACTAACCAACGATCAGTTCTTC. The resulting protein is CASSPRGLTNDQFF.